This T cell receptor beta chain was recorded in a study of blood T cells in healthy people across ages. The draw of peripheral blood yielded ten milliliters from each donor. With a J-beta primer mix and a sample-barcoded 5' primer, a second PCR ran about 7 to 12 cycles. TCRdb re-called the 5' RACE reads with MiXCR, one entry per CDR3 protein. The sample yields some 1.4 million distinct CDR3 sequences, 42% seen once. Study results and caveats: Both higher diversity and more naive CD4+ cells marked long-lived donors when set against aged donors. For the donors, CMV status was unknown and possibly confounded expanded clonotype changes.

On this clonotype itself: Its antigen is undetermined.

V was pared by 5 bases and J by 0 bases, with 10 bases between. Germline V gene data show CDR1 as LGHDT and CDR2 as YNNKEL (reference sequence). The length of the CDR3 is 14 residues. The sample taken for sequencing was blood. This TCR was sampled from a woman in her late teens or twenties in good health. V is TRBV3-1 and J is TRBJ1-2; no clear D gene. The CDR3 is CASSVRGTNYGYTF. The CDR3 bases are TGTGCCAGCAGCGTCCGGGGTACTAACTATGGCTACACCTTC. Using reference TRBV3-1 and TRBJ1-2 for the parts outside the CDR3, the full variable domain is DTAVSQTPKYLVTQMGNDKSIKCEQNLGHDTMYWYKQDSKKFLKIMFSYNNKELIINETVPNRFSPKSPDKAHLNLHINSLELGDSAVYFCASSVRGTNYGYTFGSGTRLTVV.